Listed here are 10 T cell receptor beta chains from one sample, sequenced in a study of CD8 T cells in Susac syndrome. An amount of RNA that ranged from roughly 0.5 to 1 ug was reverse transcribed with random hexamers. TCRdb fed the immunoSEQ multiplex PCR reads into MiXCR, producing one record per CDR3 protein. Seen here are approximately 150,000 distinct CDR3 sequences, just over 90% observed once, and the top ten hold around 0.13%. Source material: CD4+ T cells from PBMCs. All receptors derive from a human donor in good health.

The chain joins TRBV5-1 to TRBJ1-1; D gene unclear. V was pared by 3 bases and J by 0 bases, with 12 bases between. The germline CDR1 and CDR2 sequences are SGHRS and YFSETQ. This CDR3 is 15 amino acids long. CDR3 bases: TGCGCCAGCAGCTCGCTTCCGGGTCTGAACACTGAAGCTTTCTTT. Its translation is CASSSLPGLNTEAFF.

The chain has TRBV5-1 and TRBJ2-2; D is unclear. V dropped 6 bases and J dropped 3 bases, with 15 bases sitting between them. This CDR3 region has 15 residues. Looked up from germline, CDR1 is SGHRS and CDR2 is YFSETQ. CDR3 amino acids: CASTISHSYTGELFF. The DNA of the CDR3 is TGCGCCAGCACCATAAGCCACAGCTACACCGGGGAGCTGTTTTTT. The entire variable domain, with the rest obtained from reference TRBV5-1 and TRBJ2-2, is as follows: KAGVTQTPRYLIKTRGQQVTLSCSPISGHRSVSWYQQTPGQGLQFLFEYFSETQRNKGNFPGRFSGRQFSNSRSEMNVSTLELGDSALYLCASTISHSYTGELFFGEGSRLTVL.

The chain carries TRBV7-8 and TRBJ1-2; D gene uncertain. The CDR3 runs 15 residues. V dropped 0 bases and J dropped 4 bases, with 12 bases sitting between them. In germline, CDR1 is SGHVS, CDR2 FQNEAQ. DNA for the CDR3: TGTGCCAGCAGCTTAGCGGGCTCCCCTGGCTATGGCTACACCTTC. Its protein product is CASSLAGSPGYGYTF.

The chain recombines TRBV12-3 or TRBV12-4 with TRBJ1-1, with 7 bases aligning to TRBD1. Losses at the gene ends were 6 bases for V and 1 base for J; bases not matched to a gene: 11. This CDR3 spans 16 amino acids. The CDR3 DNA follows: TGTGCCAGCAGCCCAAACAGGGGTTTTGGGAACACTGAAGCTTTCTTT. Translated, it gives CASSPNRGFGNTEAFF.

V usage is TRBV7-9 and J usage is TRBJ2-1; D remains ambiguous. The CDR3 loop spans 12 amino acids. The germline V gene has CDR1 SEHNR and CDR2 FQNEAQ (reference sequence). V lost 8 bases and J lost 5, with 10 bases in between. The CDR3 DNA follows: TGTGCCAGCGTCCGACTGCACAATGAGCAGTTCTTC. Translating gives CASVRLHNEQFF.

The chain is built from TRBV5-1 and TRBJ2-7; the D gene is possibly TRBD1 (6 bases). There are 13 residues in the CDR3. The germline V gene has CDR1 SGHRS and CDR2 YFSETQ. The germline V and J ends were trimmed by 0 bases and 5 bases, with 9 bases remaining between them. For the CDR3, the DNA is TGCGCCAGCAGCTTGGGGGGGCGCAACGAGCAGTACTTC. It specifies CASSLGGRNEQYF.

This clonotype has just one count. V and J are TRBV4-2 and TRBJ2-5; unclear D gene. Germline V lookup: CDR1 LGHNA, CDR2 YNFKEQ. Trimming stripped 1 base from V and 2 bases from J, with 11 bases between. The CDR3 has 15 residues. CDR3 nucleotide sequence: TGTGCCAGCAGCCAAGGGGGTAGTTTACAAGAGACCCAGTACTTC. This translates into CASSQGGSLQETQYF.

CDR3 in amino acids: CASSPPVAGDGKNIQYF. CDR3 DNA sequence: TGTGCCAGCTCACCACCGGTGGCAGGGGATGGCAAAAACATTCAGTACTTC. The chain links TRBV18 to TRBJ2-4; maybe TRBD1 (6 bases). Trimming shortened V by 0 bases and J by 3 bases, and 15 bases separated the two germline ends. Germline CDR1 and CDR2: KGHSH and LQKENI. The CDR3 consists of 17 residues.

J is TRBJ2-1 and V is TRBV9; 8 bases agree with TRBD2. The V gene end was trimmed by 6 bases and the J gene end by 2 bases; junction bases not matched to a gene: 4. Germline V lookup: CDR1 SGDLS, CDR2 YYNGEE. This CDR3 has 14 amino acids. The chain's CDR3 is CASNERGTYNEQFF. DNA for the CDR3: TGTGCCAGCAACGAGCGGGGGACCTACAATGAGCAGTTCTTC.

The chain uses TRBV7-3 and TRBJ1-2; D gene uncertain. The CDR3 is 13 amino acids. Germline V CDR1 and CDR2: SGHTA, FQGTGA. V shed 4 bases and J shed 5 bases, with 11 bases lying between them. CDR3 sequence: CASSSRAGYGYTF. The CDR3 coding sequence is TGTGCCAGCAGCTCCCGAGCCGGATATGGCTACACCTTC.